Following are 23 T cell receptor beta chains from one sample sequenced in a study of brain metastases from non-small cell lung cancer. The repertoire was sequenced with immunoSEQ multiplex PCR; TCRdb's copy has only in-frame clones and lacks some. The table includes 2,000 to 2,500 clones, approximately 84% detected once. Material: tumor-adjacent normal tissue. The receptors originated from a donor at least 40 years old with non-small cell lung cancer.

This clone was detected a few times. The chain combines TRBV7-8 with TRBJ1-2; a weak D match, TRBD1 (5 bases). Germline V CDR1 and CDR2: SGHVS, FQNEAQ. The CDR3 extends over 14 amino acids. Trimming removed 0 bases at V and 3 bases at J, with 8 bases between. The DNA for the CDR3 is TGTGCCAGCAGCTTAGCTGGAGGGGACTATGGCTACACCTTC. It is translated as CASSLAGGDYGYTF.

This chain joins TRBV5-1 and TRBJ1-4; D is undetermined. The CDR3 has 14 amino acids. V was shortened by 4 bases and J by 5 bases, with 12 bases between the two germline ends. The germline CDR1 and CDR2 sequences are SGHRS and YFSETQ. Written as DNA, the CDR3 is TGCGCCAGCAGCCTCGGGGAGTTAAATGAAAAACTGTTTTTT. Amino acid sequence: CASSLGELNEKLFF.

The V and J genes are TRBV9 and TRBJ2-6, with D perhaps given as TRBD1 or TRBD2 (6 bases each). Trimming stripped 2 bases from V and 2 bases from J, with 11 bases between. Germline V gene lookup returns CDR1 SGDLS and CDR2 YYNGEE. The CDR3 is made up of 16 amino acids. CDR3 coding DNA: TGTGCCAGCAGCGTGGGGGGCTTCCCTGGGGCCAACGTCCTGACTTTC. Its protein is CASSVGGFPGANVLTF.

The chain links TRBV7-7 to TRBJ2-3; weak D call: TRBD1 (6 bases). Trimming left V 5 bases short and J 1 base short, with 13 bases between. Germline CDR1 reads SSHAT; CDR2 reads FNYEAQ (reference sequence). This CDR3 contains 15 residues. The CDR3 spells CASSQGGFGTDTQYF. DNA of the CDR3: TGTGCCAGCAGCCAAGGGGGATTCGGCACAGATACGCAGTATTTT.

The CDR3 nucleotides are TGTGCCAGCAGCCGTACGGACACGGCACGTGAAGCTTTCTTT. Protein sequence: CASSRTDTAREAFF. This chain uses TRBV6-5 with TRBJ1-1; TRBD1 is a possible D gene (5 bases). There are 14 residues in the CDR3. Germline CDR1 and CDR2: MNHEY and SVGAGI. Trimming left V 6 bases short and J 7 bases short, with 18 bases between.

The rearrangement joins TRBV5-6 to TRBJ1-1; TRBD1 is a possible D gene (5 bases). The germline V gene has CDR1 SGHDT and CDR2 YYEEEE. The CDR3 consists of 11 residues. The V gene lost 1 base and the J gene lost 8 bases, with 6 bases spanning the gap. The chain's CDR3 is CASSLYREAFF. CDR3 bases: TGTGCCAGCAGCTTGTACAGGGAAGCTTTCTTT.

The chain is built from TRBV2 and TRBJ1-2, with 9 positions matching TRBD1. The CDR3 consists of 14 residues. V trimming: 3 bases; J trimming: 7 bases; junction bases outside the gene matches: 6. CDR1 and CDR2 from the germline V gene are SNHLY and FYNNEI. Written as DNA, the CDR3 is TGTGCCAGCAGTGATCAGGGACAGGGACCTGGCTACACCTTC. Translating gives CASSDQGQGPGYTF. The complete variable domain, with remaining parts taken from reference TRBV2 and TRBJ1-2, reads EPEVTQTPSHQVTQMGQEVILRCVPISNHLYFYWYRQILGQKVEFLVSFYNNEISEKSEIFDDQFSVERPDGSNFTLKIRSTKLEDSAMYFCASSDQGQGPGYTFGSGTRLTVV.

Comments on this clone: The germline gene is not matched at one end of the junction; a read error may be the cause. The rearrangement links TRBV9 to TRBJ2-2; weak D call: TRBD2 (6 bases). The CDR3 runs to 15 residues. Looked up from germline, CDR1 is SGDLS and CDR2 is YYNGEE. In DNA form, the CDR3 reads TGTGCCAACAGCGTCGGGGGTATGAACACCGGGGAGCTGTTTTTT. Residues: CANSVGGMNTGELFF.

The chain joins TRBV6-2 or TRBV6-3 to TRBJ2-7; 8 bases are shared with TRBD2. Trimming took 6 bases from V and 2 from J; bases not matched to a gene: 9. This CDR3 is built from 15 residues. The germline V gene encodes CDR1 MNHEY and CDR2 SVGEGT. This CDR3 reads CASSPRLAGTYEQYF. Written as DNA, the CDR3 is TGTGCCAGCAGCCCCCGTTTAGCGGGGACCTACGAGCAGTACTTC.

CDR3: CASSLRQINTGELFF. The DNA of the CDR3 is TGCGCCAGCAGCCTGCGGCAGATTAACACCGGGGAGCTGTTTTTT. The J gene is TRBJ2-2, the V gene TRBV4-1; D is unclear. Germline CDR1 reads MGHRA; CDR2 reads YSYEKL. This CDR3 has 15 amino acids. The V end was cut by 4 bases, the J end by 2 bases, with 11 bases between.

The chain employs TRBV6-2 or TRBV6-3 and TRBJ1-1; no reliable D call. CDR3 length: 14 amino acids. Between the trimmed V and J ends, which lost 3 bases and 1 base, there was a span of 9 bases. CDR1 and CDR2 (germline): MNHEY, SVGEGT. In nucleotides, the CDR3 is TGTGCCAGCAGTTATGACATGGGGAACACTGAAGCTTTCTTT. As protein: CASSYDMGNTEAFF.

The rearrangement links TRBV27 to TRBJ2-7; 10 bases map to TRBD1. Germline V lookup: CDR1 MNHEY, CDR2 SMNVEV (reference sequence). V shed 6 bases and J 3 bases; nucleotides not matched to a gene: 11. The CDR3 totals 16 residues. The CDR3 sequence is CASSPLGDRGIYEQYF. The CDR3 coding sequence is TGTGCCAGCAGCCCACTAGGGGACAGGGGAATCTACGAGCAGTACTTC.

This clone has only one observation. The chain uses TRBV5-5 and TRBJ2-1; D may be TRBD1 or TRBD2 (5 bases each). V gave up 7 bases and J gave up 4 bases, with 18 bases separating them. Germline V CDR1 and CDR2: SGHKS, YYEKEE (reference sequence). CDR3 length: 15 amino acids. DNA for the CDR3: TGTGCCAGCGAGCTCGGGGCTAGCCTGTACAATGAGCAGTTCTTC. It translates to CASELGASLYNEQFF.

This clone was detected once. This chain uses TRBV5-4 with TRBJ2-5, with TRBD2 identical over 7 bases. Germline values: CDR1 SGHNT, CDR2 YYREEE (reference sequence). The trim removed 6 bases at V and 1 base at J, leaving 6 bases unmatched. CDR3 length equals 14 residues. The CDR3 region is CASNMSGTQETQYF. For the CDR3, the DNA is TGTGCCAGCAACATGAGCGGGACCCAAGAGACCCAGTACTTC.

The V gene is TRBV19, the J gene TRBJ1-3; D is unresolved. The CDR3 is made up of 16 amino acids. In germline, CDR1 is LNHDA, CDR2 SQIVND (reference sequence). The germline V and J ends were trimmed by 6 bases and 0 bases, with 15 bases remaining between them. The CDR3 DNA follows: TGTGCCAGTAGGGCTCGGACGAGAAGCTCTGGAAACACCATATATTTT. Its protein product is CASRARTRSSGNTIYF.

The chain is built from TRBV9 and TRBJ1-2; 12 positions agree with TRBD1. After removal of 5 bases from V and 8 bases from J, the junction contained 7 bases not matched to a gene. The CDR3 has 14 amino acids. In germline, CDR1 is SGDLS, CDR2 YYNGEE. The CDR3 sequence: CASSPGQGAKGYTF. CDR3 in DNA: TGTGCCAGCAGTCCGGGACAGGGGGCGAAGGGCTACACCTTC.

On this clone: Compared with germline, one end of the junction differs, possibly owing to a read error. The chain recombines TRBV6-2 or TRBV6-3 with TRBJ2-5; the D gene could be TRBD1 or TRBD2 (6 bases each). From germline, CDR1 is MNHEY and CDR2 SVGEGT. This CDR3 is built from 14 residues. The CDR3 region has the DNA TGTGCCAGCAGTTCCCTCAATGTCCGGGGGCCGGGGGACTTC. Protein product: CASSSLNVRGPGDF.

J is TRBJ1-1 and V is TRBV6-6, with D possibly being TRBD1 (6 bases). CDR1 MNHNY and CDR2 SVGAGI come from the germline V gene (reference sequence). Trimming took off 5 bases at V and 1 base at J, with 11 bases between the two ends. The CDR3 has 14 amino acids. In nucleotides, the CDR3 is TGTGCCAGCAGTCCCGGGGGGGCGAACACTGAAGCTTTCTTT. Translated, it gives CASSPGGANTEAFF.

The genes are TRBV5-1 and TRBJ2-5; 14 bases are a match to TRBD2. With V trimmed by 4 bases and J by 4 bases, 9 bases remained unmatched. The germline CDR1 and CDR2 sequences are SGHRS and YFSETQ. There are 17 residues in the CDR3. CDR3 nucleotide sequence: TGCGCCAGCAGCCTCCGACTAGCGGGGGGGCGGGGAGAGACCCAGTACTTC. Its protein is CASSLRLAGGRGETQYF.

The chain couples TRBV9 to TRBJ1-1; D might be TRBD1 (5 bases). Germline V gene lookup returns CDR1 SGDLS and CDR2 YYNGEE. The CDR3 loop spans 14 amino acids. Trimming removed 1 base at V and 3 bases at J, with 10 bases between. The CDR3 nucleotides read TGTGCCAGCAGCGTACAGGGAGGCGACACTGAAGCTTTCTTT. Its translation is CASSVQGGDTEAFF.

The chain joins TRBV30 to TRBJ1-2, with D perhaps TRBD1 (6 bases). V was clipped by 0 bases and J by 4 bases, with 12 bases between them. CDR1 and CDR2 from the germline V gene are GTSNPN and SVGIG (reference sequence). The CDR3 extends over 14 amino acids. The CDR3 reads CAWSVRRGLYGYTF. The CDR3 DNA follows: TGTGCCTGGAGTGTACGCAGGGGCCTCTATGGCTACACCTTC.

CDR3 protein: CASSPGPGRFEAFF. CDR3 bases: TGTGCCAGCTCACCCGGTCCGGGTAGGTTTGAAGCTTTCTTT. The rearrangement uses TRBV18 and TRBJ1-1; D is unresolved. The germline V gene has CDR1 KGHSH and CDR2 LQKENI. The V end was cut by 3 bases, the J end by 7 bases, with 15 bases between. The CDR3 totals 14 residues.

This clone appeared once. The gene calls are TRBV7-2 and TRBJ1-3, with D perhaps matching TRBD1 (5 bases). CDR3 length equals 16 residues. The V end lost 0 bases, the J end lost 0 bases, and 9 bases lay between the germline ends. CDR1 is SGHTA, CDR2 FQGNSA, per germline. The CDR3, as DNA: TGTGCCAGCAGCTTAGCAGGGGCAGCCTCTGGAAACACCATATATTTT. Its protein is CASSLAGAASGNTIYF.